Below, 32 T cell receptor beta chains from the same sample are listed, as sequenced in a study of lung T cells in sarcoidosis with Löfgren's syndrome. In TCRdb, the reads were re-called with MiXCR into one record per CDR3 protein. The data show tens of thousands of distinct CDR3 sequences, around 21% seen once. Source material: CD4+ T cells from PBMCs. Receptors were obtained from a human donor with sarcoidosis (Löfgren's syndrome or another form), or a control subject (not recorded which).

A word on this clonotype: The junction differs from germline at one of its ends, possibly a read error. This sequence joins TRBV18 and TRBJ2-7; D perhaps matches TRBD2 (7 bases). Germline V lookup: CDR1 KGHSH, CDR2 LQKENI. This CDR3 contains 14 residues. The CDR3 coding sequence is TGTGCCGGCTCACCAGGACTAGGGGGCTACGAGCAGTACTTC. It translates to CAGSPGLGGYEQYF.

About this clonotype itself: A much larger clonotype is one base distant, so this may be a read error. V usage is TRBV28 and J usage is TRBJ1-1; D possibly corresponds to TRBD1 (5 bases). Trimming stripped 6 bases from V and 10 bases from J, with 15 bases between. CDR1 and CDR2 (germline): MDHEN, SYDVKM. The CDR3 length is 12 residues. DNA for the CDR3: TGTGCCAGCAGCCGAGTGGGGCGGTCAGCTTTCTTT. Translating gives CASSRVGRSAFF.

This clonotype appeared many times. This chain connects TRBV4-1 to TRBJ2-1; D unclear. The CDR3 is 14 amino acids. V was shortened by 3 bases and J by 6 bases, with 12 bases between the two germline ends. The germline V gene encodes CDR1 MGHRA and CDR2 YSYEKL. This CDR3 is CASSQTYPGNEQFF. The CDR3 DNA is TGCGCCAGCAGCCAGACGTACCCCGGCAATGAGCAGTTCTTC.

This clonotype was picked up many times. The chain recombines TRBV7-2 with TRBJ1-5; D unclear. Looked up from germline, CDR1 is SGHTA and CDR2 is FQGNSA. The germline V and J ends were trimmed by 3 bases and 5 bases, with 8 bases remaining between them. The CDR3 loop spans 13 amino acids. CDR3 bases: TGTGCCAGCAGCTTGCAGCCGGATCAGCCCCAGCATTTT. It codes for CASSLQPDQPQHF.

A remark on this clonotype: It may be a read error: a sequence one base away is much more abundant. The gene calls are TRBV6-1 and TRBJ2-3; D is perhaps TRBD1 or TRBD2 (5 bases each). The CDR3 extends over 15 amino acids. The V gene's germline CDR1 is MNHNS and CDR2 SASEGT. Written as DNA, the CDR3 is TGTGCCAGCAGTGGGCTGGGGACCCGCACAGATTCGCAGTATTTT. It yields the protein CASSGLGTRTDSQYF.

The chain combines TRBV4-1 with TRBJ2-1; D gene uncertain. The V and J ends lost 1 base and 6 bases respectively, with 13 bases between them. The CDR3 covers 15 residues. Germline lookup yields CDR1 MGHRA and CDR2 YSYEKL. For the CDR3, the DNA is TGCGCCAGCAGCCAAGGTACGCTATACGGCAATGAGCAGTTCTTC. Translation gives CASSQGTLYGNEQFF.

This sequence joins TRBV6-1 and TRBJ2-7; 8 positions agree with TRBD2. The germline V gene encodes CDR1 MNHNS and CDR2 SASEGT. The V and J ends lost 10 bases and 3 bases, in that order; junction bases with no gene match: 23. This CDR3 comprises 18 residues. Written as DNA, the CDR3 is TGTGCCATCAGAGACTCTGGGGCAATCCAGCGGGGGATCTACGAGCAGTACTTC. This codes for CAIRDSGAIQRGIYEQYF.

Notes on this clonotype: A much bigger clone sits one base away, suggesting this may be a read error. The CDR3 here is CASRMGQLSTDTRYF. CDR3 bases: TGTGCCAGCAGAATGGGACAGCTAAGCACAGATACGCGGTATTTT. The rearrangement uses TRBV12-3 or TRBV12-4 and TRBJ2-3, with 7 nucleotides matching TRBD1. The CDR3 sequence is 15 residues long.

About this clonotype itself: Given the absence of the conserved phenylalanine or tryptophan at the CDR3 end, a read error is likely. CDR3 DNA: TGCAGTGCTAGAGATCGGGTGACGGGCAGTTCCTATAATTCACCCCTCCACCTT. Protein product: CSARDRVTGSSYNSPLHL. V gene TRBV20-1 combines with J gene TRBJ1-6; D remains ambiguous. The germline V gene has CDR1 DFQATT and CDR2 SNEGSKA (reference sequence). This CDR3 is built from 18 residues. V lost 0 bases to trimming and J lost 1 base, with 16 bases between them.

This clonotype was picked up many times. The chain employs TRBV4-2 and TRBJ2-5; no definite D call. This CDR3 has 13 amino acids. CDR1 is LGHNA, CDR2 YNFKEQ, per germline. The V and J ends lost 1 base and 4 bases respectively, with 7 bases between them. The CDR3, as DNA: TGTGCCAGCAGCCAAGCCAGGCGAGAGACCCAGTACTTC. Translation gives CASSQARRETQYF.

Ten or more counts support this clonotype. The CDR3 here is CASSPGTRSPDTQYF. The CDR3 DNA reads TGTGCCAGCAGTCCCGGGACGCGGAGTCCAGATACGCAGTATTTT. J is TRBJ2-3 and V is TRBV27, with D perhaps matching TRBD1 or TRBD2 (5 bases each). The V gene lost 5 bases and the J gene lost 4 bases, with 16 bases spanning the gap. Germline-derived CDR1 and CDR2 are MNHEY and SMNVEV (reference sequence). CDR3 length equals 15 residues.

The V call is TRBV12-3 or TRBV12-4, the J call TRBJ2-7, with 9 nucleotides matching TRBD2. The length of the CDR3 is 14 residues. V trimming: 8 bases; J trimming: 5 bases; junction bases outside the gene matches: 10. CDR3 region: CASVLAGVTNEQYF. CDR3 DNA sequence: TGTGCCAGCGTTTTAGCGGGAGTGACGAACGAGCAGTACTTC.

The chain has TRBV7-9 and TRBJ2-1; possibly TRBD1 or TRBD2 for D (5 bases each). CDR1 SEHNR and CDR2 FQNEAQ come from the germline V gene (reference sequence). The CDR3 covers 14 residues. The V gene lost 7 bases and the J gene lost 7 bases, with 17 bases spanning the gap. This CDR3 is CASNYRDRRNEQFF. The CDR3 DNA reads TGTGCCAGCAACTACCGGGACCGGAGGAATGAGCAGTTCTTC.

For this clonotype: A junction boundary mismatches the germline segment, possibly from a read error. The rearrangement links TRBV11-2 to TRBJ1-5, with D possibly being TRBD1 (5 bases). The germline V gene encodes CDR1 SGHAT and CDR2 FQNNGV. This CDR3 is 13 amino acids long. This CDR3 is CASSQGLNQPRHF. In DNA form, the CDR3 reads TGTGCCAGCAGCCAGGGACTCAATCAGCCCCGGCATTTT.

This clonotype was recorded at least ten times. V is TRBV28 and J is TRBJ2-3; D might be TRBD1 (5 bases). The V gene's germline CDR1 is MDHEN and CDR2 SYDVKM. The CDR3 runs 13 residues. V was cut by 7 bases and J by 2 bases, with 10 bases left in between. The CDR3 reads CASTRANTDTQYF. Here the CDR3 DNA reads TGTGCCAGCACCAGGGCTAACACAGATACGCAGTATTTT.

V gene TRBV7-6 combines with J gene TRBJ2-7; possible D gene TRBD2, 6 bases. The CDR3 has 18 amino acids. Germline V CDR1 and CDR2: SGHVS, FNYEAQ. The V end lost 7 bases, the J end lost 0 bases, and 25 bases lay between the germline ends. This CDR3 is CASIQIPGPLGGSYEQYF. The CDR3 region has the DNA TGTGCCAGCATCCAAATTCCGGGTCCCCTGGGGGGCTCCTACGAGCAGTACTTC.

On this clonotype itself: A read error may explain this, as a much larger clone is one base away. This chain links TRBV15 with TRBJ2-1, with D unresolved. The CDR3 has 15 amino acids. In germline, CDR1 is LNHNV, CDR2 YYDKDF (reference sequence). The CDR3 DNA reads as TGTGCCACCGGCAGAGATGGGCAGTCCTACAATGAGCAGTTCTTC. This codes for CATGRDGQSYNEQFF.

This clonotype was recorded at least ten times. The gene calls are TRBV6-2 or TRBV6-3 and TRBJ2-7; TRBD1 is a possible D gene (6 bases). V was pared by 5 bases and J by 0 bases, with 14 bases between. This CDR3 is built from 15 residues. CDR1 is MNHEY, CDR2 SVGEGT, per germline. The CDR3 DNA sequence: TGTGCCAGCAGTGCCCGACCGGACAGCTCCTACGAGCAGTACGTC. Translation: CASSARPDSSYEQYV.

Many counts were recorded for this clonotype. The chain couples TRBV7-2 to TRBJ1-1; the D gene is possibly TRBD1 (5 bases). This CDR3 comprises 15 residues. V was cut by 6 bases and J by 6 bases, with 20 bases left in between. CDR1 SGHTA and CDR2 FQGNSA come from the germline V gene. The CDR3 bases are TGTGCCAGCAGGGTTGGGGGTCCGGACGGACCTGAAGCTTTCTTT. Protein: CASRVGGPDGPEAFF. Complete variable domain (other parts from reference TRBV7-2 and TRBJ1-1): GAGVSQSPSNKVTEKGKDVELRCDPISGHTALYWYRQSLGQGLEFLIYFQGNSAPDKSGLPSDRFSAERTGGSVSTLTIQRTQQEDSAVYLCASRVGGPDGPEAFFGQGTRLTVV.

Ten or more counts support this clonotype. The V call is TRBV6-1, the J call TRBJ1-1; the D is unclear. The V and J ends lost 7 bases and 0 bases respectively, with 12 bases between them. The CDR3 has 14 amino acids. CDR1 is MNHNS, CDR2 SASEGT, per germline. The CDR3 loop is CASIWEGMNTEAFF. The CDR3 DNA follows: TGTGCCAGCATCTGGGAAGGCATGAACACTGAAGCTTTCTTT.

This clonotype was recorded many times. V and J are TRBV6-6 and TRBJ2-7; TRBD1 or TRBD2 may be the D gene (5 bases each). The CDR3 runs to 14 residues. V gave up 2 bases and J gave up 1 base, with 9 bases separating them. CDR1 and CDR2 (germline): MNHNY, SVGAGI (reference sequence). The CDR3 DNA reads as TGTGCCAGCAGTTACGGAGGACATTCCTACGAGCAGTACTTC. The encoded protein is CASSYGGHSYEQYF.

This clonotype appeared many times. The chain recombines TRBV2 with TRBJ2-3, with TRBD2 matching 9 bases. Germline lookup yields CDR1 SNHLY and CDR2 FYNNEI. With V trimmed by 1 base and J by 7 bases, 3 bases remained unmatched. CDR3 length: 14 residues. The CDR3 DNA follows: TGTGCCAGCAGTGAAGAACTAGCGGGTAATACGCAGTATTTT. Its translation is CASSEELAGNTQYF.

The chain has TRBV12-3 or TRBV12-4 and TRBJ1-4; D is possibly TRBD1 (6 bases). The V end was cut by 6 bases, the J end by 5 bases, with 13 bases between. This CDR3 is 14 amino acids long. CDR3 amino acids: CASRQTGANEKLFF. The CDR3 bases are TGTGCCAGCAGGCAGACAGGCGCGAATGAAAAACTGTTTTTT.

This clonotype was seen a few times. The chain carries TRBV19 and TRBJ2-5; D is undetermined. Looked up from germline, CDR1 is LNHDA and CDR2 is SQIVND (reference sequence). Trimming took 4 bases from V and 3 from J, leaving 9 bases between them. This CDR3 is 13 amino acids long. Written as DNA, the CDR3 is TGTGCCAGTAGTAGAACAAGAAAAGAGACCCAGTACTTC. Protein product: CASSRTRKETQYF.

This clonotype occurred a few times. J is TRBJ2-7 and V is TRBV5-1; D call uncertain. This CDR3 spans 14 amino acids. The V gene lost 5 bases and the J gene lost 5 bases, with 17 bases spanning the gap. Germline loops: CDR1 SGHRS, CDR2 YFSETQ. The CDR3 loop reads CASRSGPGGDEQYF. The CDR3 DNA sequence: TGCGCCAGCAGAAGTGGGCCAGGTGGCGACGAGCAGTACTTC.

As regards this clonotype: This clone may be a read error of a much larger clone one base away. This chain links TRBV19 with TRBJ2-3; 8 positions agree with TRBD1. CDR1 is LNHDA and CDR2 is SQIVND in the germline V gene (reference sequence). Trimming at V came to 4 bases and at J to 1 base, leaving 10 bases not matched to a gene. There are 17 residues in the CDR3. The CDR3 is CASSTNDRGKGTDTQYF. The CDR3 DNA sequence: TGTGCCAGTAGTACCAACGACAGGGGAAAGGGCACAGATACGCAGTATTTT.

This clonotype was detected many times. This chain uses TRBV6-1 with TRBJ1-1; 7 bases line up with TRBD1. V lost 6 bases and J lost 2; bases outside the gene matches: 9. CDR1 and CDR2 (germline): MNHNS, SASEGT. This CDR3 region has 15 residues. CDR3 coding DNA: TGTGCCAGCAGGAAAATTCAGGGGGTTAACACTGAAGCTTTCTTT. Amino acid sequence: CASRKIQGVNTEAFF.

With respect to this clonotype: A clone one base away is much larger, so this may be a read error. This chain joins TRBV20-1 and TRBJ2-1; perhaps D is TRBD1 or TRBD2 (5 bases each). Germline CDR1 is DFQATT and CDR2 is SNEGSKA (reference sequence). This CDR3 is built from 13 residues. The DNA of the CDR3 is TGCAGCCTTGGCAGGGACCCCTACAATGAGCAGTTCTTC. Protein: CSLGRDPYNEQFF.

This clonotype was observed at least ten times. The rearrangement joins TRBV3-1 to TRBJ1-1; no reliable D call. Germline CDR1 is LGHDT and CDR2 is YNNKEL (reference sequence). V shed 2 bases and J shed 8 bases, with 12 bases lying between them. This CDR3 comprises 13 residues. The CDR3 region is CASSQRQAGEAFF. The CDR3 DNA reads TGTGCCAGCAGCCAAAGGCAGGCCGGCGAAGCTTTCTTT. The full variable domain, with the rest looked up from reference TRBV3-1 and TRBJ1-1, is DTAVSQTPKYLVTQMGNDKSIKCEQNLGHDTMYWYKQDSKKFLKIMFSYNNKELIINETVPNRFSPKSPDKAHLNLHINSLELGDSAVYFCASSQRQAGEAFFGQGTRLTVV.

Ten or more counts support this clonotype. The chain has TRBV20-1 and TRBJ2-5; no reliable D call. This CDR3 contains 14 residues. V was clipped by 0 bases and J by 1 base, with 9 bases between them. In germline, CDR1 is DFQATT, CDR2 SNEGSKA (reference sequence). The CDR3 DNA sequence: TGCAGTGCTAGAGATTTACAGCTCCAAGAGACCCAGTACTTC. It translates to CSARDLQLQETQYF.

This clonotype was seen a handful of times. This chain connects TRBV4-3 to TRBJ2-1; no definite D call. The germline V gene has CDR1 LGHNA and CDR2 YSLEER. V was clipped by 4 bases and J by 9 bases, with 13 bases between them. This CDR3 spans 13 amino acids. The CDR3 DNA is TGCGCCAGCAGCCGAGTTTTCGGTGGTGAGCAGTTCTTC. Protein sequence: CASSRVFGGEQFF.

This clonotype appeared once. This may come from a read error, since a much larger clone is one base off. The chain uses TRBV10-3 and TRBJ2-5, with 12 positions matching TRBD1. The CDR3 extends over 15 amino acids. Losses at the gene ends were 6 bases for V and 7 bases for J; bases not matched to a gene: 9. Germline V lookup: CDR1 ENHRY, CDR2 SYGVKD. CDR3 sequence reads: CAIRQGTGGDGTQYF. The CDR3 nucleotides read TGTGCCATCAGACAGGGGACAGGGGGCGATGGGACCCAGTACTTC.